Listed below are T cell receptor beta chains from one sample, sequenced in a study of T cells in Graves' hyperthyroidism and ophthalmopathy. TCRdb called the multiplex PCR reads again in MiXCR, with one record for every CDR3 protein. The data hold fewer than 800,000 distinct CDR3 sequences, with about 15% observed a single time. Sequencing was performed on blood. Receptor source: a young man with Graves' hyperthyroidism. Both conserved end residues are part of each CDR3. A D gene is named only where the DNA matches it firmly. Only part of the rows carry a size: once, few, many, or a class if the clone is expanded.

d_call clone_size j_call v_call cdr3_aa cdr3_nt
TRBD1 many TRBJ2-7 TRBV2 CASTRGRPPYEQYF TGTGCCAGCACCAGGGGGCGCCCCCCCTACGAGCAGTACTTC
- many TRBJ2-7 TRBV28 CASSLFGLGSSYEQYF TGTGCCAGCAGTTTGTTCGGACTGGGGAGCTCCTACGAGCAGTACTTC
TRBD1 many TRBJ2-1 TRBV7-2 CASSLSQGDFEQFF TGTGCCAGCAGCTTAAGCCAGGGGGATTTTGAGCAGTTCTTC
TRBD2 few TRBJ2-1 TRBV18 CASSRLAGVGYNEQFF TGTGCCAGCTCACGCTTAGCGGGAGTGGGCTACAATGAGCAGTTCTTC
TRBD1 many TRBJ1-1 TRBV6-1 CASSRRDSYTEAFF TGTGCCAGCAGTCGCCGGGACAGCTACACTGAAGCTTTCTTT
TRBD2 many TRBJ2-7 TRBV3-1 CASSLSGRSAYEQYF TGTGCCAGCAGCCTTAGCGGGAGGTCGGCCTACGAGCAGTACTTC
TRBD2 many TRBJ2-3 TRBV20-1 CSASLAGAATQYF TGCAGTGCTAGCCTAGCGGGAGCTGCTACGCAGTATTTT
- few TRBJ2-1 TRBV20-1 CSARDPRGEREERRYYNEQFF TGCAGTGCTAGAGATCCAAGGGGGGAGCGGGAAGAACGCCGGTACTACAATGAGCAGTTCTTC
TRBD1 - TRBJ2-2 TRBV7-9 CASSLPGTEFSIGTGELFF TGTGCCAGCAGCCTGCCCGGGACAGAATTTTCGATCGGCACCGGGGAGCTGTTTTTT
- - TRBJ2-1 TRBV27 CASSLFPPGHNEQFF TGTGCCAGCAGTTTATTCCCGCCCGGACACAATGAGCAGTTCTTC
- few TRBJ2-1 TRBV4-2 CASSQGVASYNEQFF TGTGCCAGCAGCCAAGGGGTGGCGTCCTACAATGAGCAGTTCTTC
- - TRBJ2-7 TRBV2 CASTQKLAFHEQYF TGTGCCAGCACCCAGAAACTAGCCTTCCACGAGCAGTACTTC
- - TRBJ2-7 TRBV15 CATSTPGDFSYEQYF TGTGCCACCAGCACCCCAGGGGACTTCTCCTACGAGCAGTACTTC
- many TRBJ1-2 TRBV24-1 CATSGDPALGYTF TGTGCCACCAGTGGGGATCCCGCTTTAGGCTACACCTTC
TRBD1 - TRBJ2-2 TRBV27 CASSWDRGKTGELFF TGTGCCAGCAGCTGGGACAGGGGTAAAACCGGGGAGCTGTTTTTT
- few TRBJ2-1 TRBV7-3 CASSPNRGGEQFF TGTGCCAGCAGCCCTAACCGTGGCGGGGAGCAGTTCTTC
TRBD2 few TRBJ2-1 TRBV11-2 CASSSVAGADYNEQFF TGTGCCAGCAGCTCAGTAGCGGGAGCCGATTACAATGAGCAGTTCTTC
TRBD1 many TRBJ2-7 TRBV28 CASSPPWGTGSYEQYF TGTGCCAGCAGTCCCCCCTGGGGGACAGGCTCCTACGAGCAGTACTTC
- - TRBJ2-7 TRBV4-1 CASSQVRDRYEQYF TGCGCCAGCAGCCAAGTCAGGGACCGGTACGAGCAGTACTTC
- few TRBJ1-6 TRBV28 CASSLQQWDNSPLHF TGTGCCAGCAGTTTACAACAGTGGGATAATTCACCCCTCCACTTT
- - TRBJ1-1 TRBV7-2 CASTPGPRQMNTEAFF TGTGCCAGCACCCCCGGCCCGAGACAGATGAACACTGAAGCTTTCTTT
TRBD2 many TRBJ2-3 TRBV11-2 CASSPYGLAVTQYF TGTGCCAGCAGCCCCTATGGACTAGCAGTTACGCAGTATTTT
- many TRBJ1-5 TRBV18 CASSMSGNSNQPQHF TGTGCCAGCTCAATGTCCGGGAATAGCAATCAGCCCCAGCATTTT
- many TRBJ1-1 TRBV30 CASAAKDVITEAFF TGTGCCTCCGCAGCTAAGGACGTAATCACTGAAGCTTTCTTT
TRBD1 many TRBJ2-3 TRBV14 CASSWTGSTDTQYF TGTGCCAGCAGCTGGACAGGGAGCACAGATACGCAGTATTTT
- - TRBJ1-1 TRBV20-1 CSAREGGPGEAFF TGCAGTGCTAGAGAGGGGGGTCCGGGCGAAGCTTTCTTT
- - TRBJ1-2 TRBV30 CAWSVRQNYGYTF TGTGCCTGGAGTGTTCGACAGAACTATGGCTACACCTTC
TRBD1 - TRBJ1-1 TRBV9 CASSAETGGDTEAFF TGTGCCAGCAGCGCCGAGACAGGGGGGGACACTGAAGCTTTCTTT
- many TRBJ2-1 TRBV2 CASRGSASEQFF TGTGCCAGCAGGGGGAGCGCTAGTGAGCAGTTCTTC
TRBD2 once TRBJ2-5 TRBV20-1 CSASGTSGREGETQYF TGCAGTGCTAGCGGGACTAGCGGGAGGGAGGGGGAGACCCAGTACTTC
TRBD1 few TRBJ2-7 TRBV7-6 CASKRLSGQGAEEQYF TGTGCCAGCAAGAGGTTATCGGGACAGGGGGCGGAGGAGCAGTACTTC
- many TRBJ1-1 TRBV11-3 CASRLTGNTEAFF TGTGCCAGCAGGCTGACAGGAAACACTGAAGCTTTCTTT
- - TRBJ2-1 TRBV9 CASSAGTPKLPEQFF TGTGCCAGCAGCGCGGGGACTCCGAAGTTACCTGAGCAGTTCTTC
TRBD2 many TRBJ2-3 TRBV2 CASSMRGSTDTQYF TGTGCCAGCAGTATGCGGGGGAGCACAGATACGCAGTATTTT
TRBD1 - TRBJ1-1 TRBV28 CASSLPRTGVPLTEAFF TGTGCCAGCAGTTTACCCCGGACAGGGGTTCCTCTCACTGAAGCTTTCTTT
TRBD2 many TRBJ2-1 TRBV30 CAWSGSGSTDEQFF TGTGCCTGGAGTGGGAGCGGGAGTACGGATGAGCAGTTCTTC
- few TRBJ1-2 TRBV6-1 CASSGARGLGYTF TGTGCCAGCAGTGGAGCTCGGGGGCTTGGCTACACCTTC
TRBD1 - TRBJ1-2 TRBV29-1 CSVGWDSSNYGYTF TGCAGCGTTGGATGGGACAGCTCTAACTATGGCTACACCTTC
TRBD1 - TRBJ2-2 TRBV12-3/TRBV12-4 CASNTGQGNTGELFF TGTGCCAGTAATACAGGACAGGGGAACACCGGGGAGCTGTTTTTT
- - TRBJ1-6 TRBV28 CASSLGGSLYNSPLHF TGTGCCAGCAGTTTGGGGGGTAGCCTCTATAATTCACCCCTCCACTTT
TRBD1 few TRBJ2-1 TRBV20-1 CSSNDRGPRGEQFF TGCAGTAGTAACGACAGGGGGCCCCGTGGAGAGCAGTTCTTC
- - TRBJ2-3 TRBV7-9 CASRSNLGAGLLEYTDTQYF TGTGCCAGCAGATCGAATCTTGGGGCAGGGCTACTGGAATACACAGATACGCAGTATTTT